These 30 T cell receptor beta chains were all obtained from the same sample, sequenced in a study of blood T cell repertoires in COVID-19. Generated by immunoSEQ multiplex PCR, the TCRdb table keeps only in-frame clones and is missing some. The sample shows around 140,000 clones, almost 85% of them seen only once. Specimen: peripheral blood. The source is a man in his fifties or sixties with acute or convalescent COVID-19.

The chain's CDR3 is CSVASGRSYEQYF. In nucleotides, the CDR3 is TGCAGCGTTGCTAGCGGGAGATCCTACGAGCAGTACTTC. The rearrangement uses TRBV29-1 and TRBJ2-7; 10 nucleotides align to TRBD2. CDR1 SQVTM and CDR2 ANQGSEA come from the germline V gene. Unmatched junction bases numbered 1, after V lost 4 bases and J lost 1 base. CDR3 size: 13 residues.

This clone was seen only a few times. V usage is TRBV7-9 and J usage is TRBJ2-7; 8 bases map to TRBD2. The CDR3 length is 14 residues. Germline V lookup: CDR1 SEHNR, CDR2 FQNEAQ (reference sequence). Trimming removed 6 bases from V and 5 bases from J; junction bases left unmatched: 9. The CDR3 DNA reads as TGTGCCAGCAGTACTAGCGGAAGACCCCACGAGCAGTACTTC. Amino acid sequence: CASSTSGRPHEQYF.

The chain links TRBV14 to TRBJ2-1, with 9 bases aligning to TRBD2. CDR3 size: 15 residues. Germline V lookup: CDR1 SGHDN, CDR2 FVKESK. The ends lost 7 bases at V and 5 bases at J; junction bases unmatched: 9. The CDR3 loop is CASTIAGAVNNEQFF. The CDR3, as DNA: TGTGCCAGCACAATAGCGGGAGCGGTAAACAATGAGCAGTTCTTC.

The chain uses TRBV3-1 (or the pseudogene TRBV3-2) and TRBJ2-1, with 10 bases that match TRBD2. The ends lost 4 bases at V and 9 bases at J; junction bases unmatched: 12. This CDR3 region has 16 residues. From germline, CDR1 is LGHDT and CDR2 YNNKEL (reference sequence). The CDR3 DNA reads TGTGCCAGCAGCCGGAGTCGAGCGGGAGGGCAGGGTGAGCAGTTCTTC. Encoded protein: CASSRSRAGGQGEQFF.

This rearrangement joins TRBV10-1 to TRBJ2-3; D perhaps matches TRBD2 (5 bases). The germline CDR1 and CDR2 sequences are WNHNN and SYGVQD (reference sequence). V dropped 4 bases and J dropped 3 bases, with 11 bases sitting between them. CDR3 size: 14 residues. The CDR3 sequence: CASSAEGITDTQYF. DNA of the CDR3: TGCGCCAGCAGTGCTGAGGGAATAACAGATACGCAGTATTTT.

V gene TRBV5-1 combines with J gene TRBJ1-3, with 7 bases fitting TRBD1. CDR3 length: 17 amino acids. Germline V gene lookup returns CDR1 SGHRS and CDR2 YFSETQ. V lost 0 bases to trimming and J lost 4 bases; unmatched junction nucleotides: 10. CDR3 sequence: CASSLAPGQSAGNTIYF. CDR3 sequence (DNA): TGCGCCAGCAGCTTGGCTCCGGGACAGAGTGCGGGAAACACCATATATTTT.

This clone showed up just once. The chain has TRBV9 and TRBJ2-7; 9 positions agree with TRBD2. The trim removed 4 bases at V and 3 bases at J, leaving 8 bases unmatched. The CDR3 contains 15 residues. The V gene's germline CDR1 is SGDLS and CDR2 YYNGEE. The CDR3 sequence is CASSSGGTGIYEQYF. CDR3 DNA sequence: TGTGCCAGCAGCAGCGGGGGGACCGGCATCTACGAGCAGTACTTC. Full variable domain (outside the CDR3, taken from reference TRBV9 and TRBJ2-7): DSGVTQTPKHLITATGQRVTLRCSPRSGDLSVYWYQQSLDQGLQFLIQYYNGEERAKGNILERFSAQQFPDLHSELNLSSLELGDSALYFCASSSGGTGIYEQYFGPGTRLTVT.

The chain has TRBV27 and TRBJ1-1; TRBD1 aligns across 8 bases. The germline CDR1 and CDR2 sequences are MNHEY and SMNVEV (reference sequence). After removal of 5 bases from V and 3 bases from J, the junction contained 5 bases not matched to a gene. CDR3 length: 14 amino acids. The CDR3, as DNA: TGTGCCAGCAGTGACAGGGGCAGACACACTGAAGCTTTCTTT. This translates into CASSDRGRHTEAFF.

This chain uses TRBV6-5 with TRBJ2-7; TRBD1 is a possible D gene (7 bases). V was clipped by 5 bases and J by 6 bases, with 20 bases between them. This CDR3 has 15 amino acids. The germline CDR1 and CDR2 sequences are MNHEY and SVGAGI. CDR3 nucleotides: TGTGCCAGCAGTCGCATCAGGGGGGATGTTCGCGAGCAGTACTTC. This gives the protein CASSRIRGDVREQYF.

CDR3 in DNA: TGTGCCAGCAGCTTGGGGTCTACTAACTATGGCTACACCTTC. Its protein product is CASSLGSTNYGYTF. This chain uses TRBV5-6 with TRBJ1-2, with D unclear. The germline V and J ends were trimmed by 0 bases and 0 bases, with 6 bases remaining between them. The CDR3 runs 14 residues. The germline CDR1 and CDR2 sequences are SGHDT and YYEEEE.

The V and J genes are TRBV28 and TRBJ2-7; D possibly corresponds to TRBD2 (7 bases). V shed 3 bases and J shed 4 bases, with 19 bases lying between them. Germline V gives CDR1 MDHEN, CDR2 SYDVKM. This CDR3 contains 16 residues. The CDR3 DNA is TGTGCCAGCAGTTTTGATGGAACAGGGAGGGCGTACGAGCAGTACTTC. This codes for CASSFDGTGRAYEQYF.

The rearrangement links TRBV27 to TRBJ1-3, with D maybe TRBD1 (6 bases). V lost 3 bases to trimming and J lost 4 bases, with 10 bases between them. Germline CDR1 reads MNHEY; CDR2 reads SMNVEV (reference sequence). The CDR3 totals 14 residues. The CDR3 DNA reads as TGTGCCAGCAGTTTCGTGGGGGCCGGAAACACCATATATTTT. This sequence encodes CASSFVGAGNTIYF.

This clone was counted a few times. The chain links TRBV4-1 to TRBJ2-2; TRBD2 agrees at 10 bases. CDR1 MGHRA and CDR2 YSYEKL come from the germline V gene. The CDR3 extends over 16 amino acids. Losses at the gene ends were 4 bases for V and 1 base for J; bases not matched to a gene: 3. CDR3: CASSLRLAGNTGELFF. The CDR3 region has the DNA TGCGCCAGCAGCCTCCGACTAGCGGGGAACACCGGGGAGCTGTTTTTT.

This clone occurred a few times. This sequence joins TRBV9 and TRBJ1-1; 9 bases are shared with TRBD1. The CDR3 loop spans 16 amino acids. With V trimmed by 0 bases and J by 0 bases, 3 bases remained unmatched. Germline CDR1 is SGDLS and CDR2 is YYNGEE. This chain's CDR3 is CASSVAGQGMNTEAFF. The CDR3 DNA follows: TGTGCCAGCAGCGTAGCAGGACAGGGGATGAACACTGAAGCTTTCTTT.

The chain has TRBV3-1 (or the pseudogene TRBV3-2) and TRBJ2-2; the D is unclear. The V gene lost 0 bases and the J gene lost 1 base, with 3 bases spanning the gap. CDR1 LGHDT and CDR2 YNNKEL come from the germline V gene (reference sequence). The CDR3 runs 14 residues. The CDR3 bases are TGTGCCAGCAGCCAAGATCTGAACACCGGGGAGCTGTTTTTT. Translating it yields CASSQDLNTGELFF.

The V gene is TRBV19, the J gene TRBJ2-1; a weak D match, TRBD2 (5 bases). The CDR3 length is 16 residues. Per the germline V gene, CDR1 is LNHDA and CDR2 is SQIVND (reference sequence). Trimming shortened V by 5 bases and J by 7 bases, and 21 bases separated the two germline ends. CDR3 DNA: TGTGCCAGTAGTCCGTTTCTAGCAAGCCCCGGGAATGAGCAGTTCTTC. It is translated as CASSPFLASPGNEQFF.

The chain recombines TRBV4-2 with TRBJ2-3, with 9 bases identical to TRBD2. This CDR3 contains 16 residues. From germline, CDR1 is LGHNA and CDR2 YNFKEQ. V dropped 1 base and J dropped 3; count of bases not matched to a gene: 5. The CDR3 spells CASSQVQRGATDTQYF. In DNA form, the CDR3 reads TGTGCCAGCAGCCAAGTGCAGCGGGGGGCAACAGATACGCAGTATTTT.

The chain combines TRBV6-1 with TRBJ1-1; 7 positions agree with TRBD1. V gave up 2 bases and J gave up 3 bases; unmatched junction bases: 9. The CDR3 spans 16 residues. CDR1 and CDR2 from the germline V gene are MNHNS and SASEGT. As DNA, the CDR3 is TGTGCCAGCAGTGAACGAAGGGGGCTTTGGGACACTGAAGCTTTCTTT. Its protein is CASSERRGLWDTEAFF.

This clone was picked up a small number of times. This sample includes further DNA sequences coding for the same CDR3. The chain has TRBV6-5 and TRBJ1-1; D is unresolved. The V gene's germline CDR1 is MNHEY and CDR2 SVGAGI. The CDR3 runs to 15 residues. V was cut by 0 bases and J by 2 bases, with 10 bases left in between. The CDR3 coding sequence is TGTGCCAGCAGTTACTCGACCGGGGTAAACACTGAAGCTTTCTTT. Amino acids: CASSYSTGVNTEAFF.

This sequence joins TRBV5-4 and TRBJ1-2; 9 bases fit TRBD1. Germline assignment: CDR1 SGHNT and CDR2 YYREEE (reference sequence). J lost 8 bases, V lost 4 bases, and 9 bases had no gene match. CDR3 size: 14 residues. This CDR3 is CASSRPTTGGGYTF. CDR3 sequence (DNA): TGTGCCAGCAGCCGCCCAACGACAGGGGGAGGCTACACCTTC.

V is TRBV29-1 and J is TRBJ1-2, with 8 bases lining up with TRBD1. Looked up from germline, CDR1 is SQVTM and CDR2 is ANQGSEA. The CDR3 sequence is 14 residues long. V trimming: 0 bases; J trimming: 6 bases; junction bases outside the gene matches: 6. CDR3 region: CSVEESGGSNGYTF. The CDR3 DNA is TGCAGCGTTGAAGAGTCAGGGGGCTCAAATGGCTACACCTTC.

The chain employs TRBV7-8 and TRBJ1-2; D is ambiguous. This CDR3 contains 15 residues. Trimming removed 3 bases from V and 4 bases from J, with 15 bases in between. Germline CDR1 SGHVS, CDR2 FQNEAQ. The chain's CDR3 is CASSFSRGSPYGYTF. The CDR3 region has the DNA TGTGCCAGCAGCTTTTCCAGAGGCTCGCCCTATGGCTACACCTTC.

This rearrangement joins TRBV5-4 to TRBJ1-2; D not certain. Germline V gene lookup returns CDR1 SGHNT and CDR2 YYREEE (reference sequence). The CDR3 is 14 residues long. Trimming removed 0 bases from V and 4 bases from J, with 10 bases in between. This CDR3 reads CASSLDNLSYGYTF. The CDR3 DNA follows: TGTGCCAGCAGCTTGGATAATCTGTCCTATGGCTACACCTTC.

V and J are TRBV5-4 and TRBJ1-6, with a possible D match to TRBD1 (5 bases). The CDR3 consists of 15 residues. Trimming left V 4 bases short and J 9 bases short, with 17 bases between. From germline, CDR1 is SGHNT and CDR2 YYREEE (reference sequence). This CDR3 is CASSRNSGGSSPLHF. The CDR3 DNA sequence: TGTGCCAGCAGCCGAAATTCGGGGGGATCTTCACCCCTCCACTTT.

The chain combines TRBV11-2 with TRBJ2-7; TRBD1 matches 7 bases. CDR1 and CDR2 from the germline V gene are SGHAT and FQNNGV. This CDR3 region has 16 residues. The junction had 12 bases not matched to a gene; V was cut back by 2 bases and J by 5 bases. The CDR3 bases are TGTGCCAGCAGCTTAAGGTCCCTCGACAGGGCCGACGAGCAGTACTTC. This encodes CASSLRSLDRADEQYF.

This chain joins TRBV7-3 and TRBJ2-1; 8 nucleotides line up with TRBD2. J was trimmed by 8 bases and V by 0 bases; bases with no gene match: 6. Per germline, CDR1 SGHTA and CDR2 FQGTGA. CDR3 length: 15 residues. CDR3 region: CASSLTSGRGYEQFF. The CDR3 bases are TGTGCCAGCAGCTTAACAAGCGGGAGAGGATATGAGCAGTTCTTC.

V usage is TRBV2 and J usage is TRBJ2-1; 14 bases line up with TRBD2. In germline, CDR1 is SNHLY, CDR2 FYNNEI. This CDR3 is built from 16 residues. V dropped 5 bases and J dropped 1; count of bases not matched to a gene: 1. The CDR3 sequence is CASSRTSGRSYNEQFF. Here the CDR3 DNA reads TGTGCCAGCAGTCGGACTAGCGGGAGGTCCTACAATGAGCAGTTCTTC.

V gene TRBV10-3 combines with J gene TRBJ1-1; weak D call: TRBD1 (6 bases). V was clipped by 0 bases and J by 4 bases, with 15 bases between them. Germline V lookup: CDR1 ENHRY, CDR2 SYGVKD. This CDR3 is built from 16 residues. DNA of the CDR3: TGTGCCATCAGTGAGTCCGGCAGGGGTCGGATCACTGAAGCTTTCTTT. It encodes CAISESGRGRITEAFF.

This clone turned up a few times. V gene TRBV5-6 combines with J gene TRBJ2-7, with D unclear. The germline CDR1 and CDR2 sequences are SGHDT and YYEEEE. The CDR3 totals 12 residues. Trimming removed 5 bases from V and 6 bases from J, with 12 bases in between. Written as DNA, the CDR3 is TGTGCCAGCAGTTTCCGCTACGTCGAGCAGTACTTC. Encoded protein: CASSFRYVEQYF.

CDR3 protein: CASSQGHNSGELFF. The CDR3 DNA follows: TGTGCCAGCAGCCAGGGGCATAATTCCGGGGAGCTGTTTTTT. V usage is TRBV7-2 and J usage is TRBJ2-2; the D gene is possibly TRBD1 (6 bases). Between the trimmed V and J ends, which lost 5 bases and 6 bases, there was a span of 13 bases. CDR1 is SGHTA and CDR2 is FQGNSA in the germline V gene. The CDR3 length is 14 residues.